These 2 T cell receptor beta chains came from one sample sequenced in a study of OX40 agonist ivuxolimab in advanced cancers. Clones were read by immunoSEQ multiplex PCR, and TCRdb kept only the in-frame ones, dropping some. The profile shows some 30,000 clones, 75% to 85% of them singletons. The material sequenced was CD4+ or CD8+ T cells sorted from blood, taken in a trial of the OX40 agonist ivuxolimab. The receptors were sampled from an adult with an advanced solid tumor such as melanoma, head and neck, liver or kidney cancer.

The rearrangement uses TRBV28 and TRBJ1-3; 7 nucleotides agree with TRBD1. Germline V gene lookup returns CDR1 MDHEN and CDR2 SYDVKM. After removal of 5 bases from V and 0 bases from J, the junction contained 13 bases not matched to a gene. The CDR3 loop spans 18 amino acids. CDR3 DNA: TGTGCCAGCAGTCCTCCACACGGGCAGGGGGTCTCTGGAAACACCATATATTTT. It yields the protein CASSPPHGQGVSGNTIYF.

In its sample, this clone was seen a few times. This chain links TRBV7-9 with TRBJ2-7, with 8 bases fitting TRBD1. After removal of 5 bases from V and 4 bases from J, the junction contained 7 bases not matched to a gene. This CDR3 has 14 residues. Germline values: CDR1 SEHNR, CDR2 FQNEAQ (reference sequence). CDR3 bases: TGTGCCAGCAGCCCCAACAGGGGGGAATACGAGCAGTACTTC. It specifies CASSPNRGEYEQYF.